Given below is one T cell receptor beta chain in context. This specimen comes from a study of OX40 agonist ivuxolimab in advanced cancers. V was clipped by 4 bases and J by 0 bases, with 6 bases between them. This CDR3 is 14 amino acids long. Germline V CDR1 and CDR2: WSHSY, SAAADI. The assay was immunoSEQ multiplex PCR, and TCRdb's table has in-frame clones only and misses some. The sample records fewer than 80,000 clones, 89% being singletons. Sequenced material: CD4+ or CD8+ T cells sorted from blood, taken in a trial of the OX40 agonist ivuxolimab. The chain recombines TRBV10-2 with TRBJ2-2; D gene unclear. The clonotype comes from an adult with an advanced solid tumor such as melanoma, head and neck, liver or kidney cancer. The CDR3 reads CASSAITNTGELFF. CDR3 bases: TGCGCCAGCAGTGCTATTACGAACACCGGGGAGCTGTTTTTT.